The T cell receptor (beta chain) under discussion was sequenced for a study of blood T cell repertoires in COVID-19. Study background: Whether acute or convalescent, the COVID-19 samples came from the United States, Italy and Spain. T cells, B-cell-depleted T cells, or PBMCs supplied cDNA or gDNA.

Per the study methods: By means of reference gene primer amplification, nucleated cell counts were estimated. Profiled with immunoSEQ multiplex PCR; TCRdb holds only in-frame clones, not every one. For V, J and clone size, that table is used; D and trimming come from the DNA. The sample carries about 150,000 clones, 65% to 85% recorded once. Trimming at V came to 6 bases and at J to 8 bases, leaving 3 bases not matched to a gene. The germline V gene encodes CDR1 KGHDR and CDR2 SFDVKD. CDR3 size: 12 residues. This TCR came from a woman aged 50 to 60 with acute or convalescent COVID-19. This chain joins TRBV24-1 and TRBJ2-1; 7 nucleotides line up with TRBD1. Sequenced: peripheral blood. CDR3 region: CATSLTGDEQFF. CDR3 DNA: TGTGCCACCAGTTTAACAGGGGATGAGCAGTTCTTC.